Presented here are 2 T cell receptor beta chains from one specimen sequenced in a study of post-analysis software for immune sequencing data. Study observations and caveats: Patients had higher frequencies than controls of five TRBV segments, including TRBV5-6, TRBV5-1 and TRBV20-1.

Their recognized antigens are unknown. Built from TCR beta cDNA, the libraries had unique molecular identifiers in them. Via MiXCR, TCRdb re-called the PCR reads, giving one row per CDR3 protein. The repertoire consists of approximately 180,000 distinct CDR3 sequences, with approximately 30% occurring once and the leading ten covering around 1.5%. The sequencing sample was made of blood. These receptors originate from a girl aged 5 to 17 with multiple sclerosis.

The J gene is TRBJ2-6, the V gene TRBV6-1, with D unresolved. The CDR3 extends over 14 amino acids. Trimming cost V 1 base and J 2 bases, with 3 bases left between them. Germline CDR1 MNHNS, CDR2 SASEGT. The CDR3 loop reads CASSEGAGANVLTF. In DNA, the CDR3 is TGTGCCAGCAGTGAAGGGGCTGGGGCCAACGTCCTGACTTTC.

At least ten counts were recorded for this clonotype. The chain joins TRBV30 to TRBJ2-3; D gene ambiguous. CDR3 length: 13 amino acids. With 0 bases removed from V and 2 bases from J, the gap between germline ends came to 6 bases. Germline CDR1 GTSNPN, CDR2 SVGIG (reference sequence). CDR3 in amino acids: CAWSVRTTDTQYF. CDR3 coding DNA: TGTGCCTGGAGTGTAAGGACCACAGATACGCAGTATTTT. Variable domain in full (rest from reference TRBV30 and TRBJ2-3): SQTIHQWPATLVQPVGSPLSLECTVEGTSNPNLYWYRQAAGRGLQLLFYSVGIGQISSEVPQNLSASRPQDRQFILSSKKLLLSDSGFYLCAWSVRTTDTQYFGPGTRLTVL.